The rows below give T cell receptor beta chains drawn from one sample of a study of T cells after somatic rescue of genetic block. Only in-frame clones appear in the TCRdb table, and some are missing; sequencing was by immunoSEQ multiplex PCR. The sample has 100,000 to 120,000 clones, around nine tenths seen once. Sequences were obtained from peripheral blood mononuclear cells (PBMCs). The origin of the receptors is a woman between 18 and 29 years old. Each CDR3 is given without its conserved first and last residue.

cdr3_aa: ASSLRGRGQVEQF
j_call: TRBJ2-1
v_call: TRBV6-5

cdr3_aa: ATSRERSSYNEQF
j_call: TRBJ2-1
v_call: TRBV15

cdr3_aa: ASSQTSGGEETQY
j_call: TRBJ2-5
v_call: TRBV5-1

cdr3_aa: ASRQIRTSGSHADTQY
j_call: TRBJ2-3
v_call: TRBV11-2

cdr3_aa: ASSGKNTEAF
j_call: TRBJ1-1
v_call: TRBV4-2

cdr3_aa: SVGEGNGYEQY
j_call: TRBJ2-7
v_call: TRBV29-1

cdr3_aa: ASSLDLRGGAETQY
j_call: TRBJ2-5
v_call: TRBV5-1

cdr3_aa: ASSYGDGTGGNTIY
j_call: TRBJ1-3
v_call: TRBV6-5

cdr3_aa: ASSLGGPDYGYT
j_call: TRBJ1-2
v_call: TRBV7-6

cdr3_aa: ASSSPADGDYGYT
j_call: TRBJ1-2
v_call: TRBV5-4

cdr3_aa: ASSRRDATSDTIY
j_call: TRBJ1-3
v_call: TRBV19

cdr3_aa: ASSFRQPGEAF
j_call: TRBJ1-1
v_call: TRBV5-1

cdr3_aa: ASSYRTGWRTEAF
j_call: TRBJ1-1
v_call: TRBV5-6

cdr3_aa: ASSLATGGHEKLF
j_call: TRBJ1-4
v_call: TRBV7-2

cdr3_aa: ASSDWASGGSYEQY
j_call: TRBJ2-7
v_call: TRBV2

cdr3_aa: ASSSGTGSTNEKLF
j_call: TRBJ1-4
v_call: TRBV6-5

cdr3_aa: ASSPLGRGITGELF
j_call: TRBJ2-2
v_call: TRBV28

cdr3_aa: ASSIGPHNEQF
j_call: TRBJ2-1
v_call: TRBV19

cdr3_aa: ASSSYSYEQY
j_call: TRBJ2-7
v_call: TRBV27

cdr3_aa: ASSLVSGGRYEQY
j_call: TRBJ2-7
v_call: TRBV7-2

cdr3_aa: ASSVPLGDTEAF
j_call: TRBJ1-1
v_call: TRBV2

cdr3_aa: ARPGRHNGYT
j_call: TRBJ1-2
v_call: TRBV5-3

cdr3_aa: ASSFWQGAFSGTEAF
j_call: TRBJ1-1
v_call: TRBV5-8

cdr3_aa: ASSLGAQYGYT
j_call: TRBJ1-2
v_call: TRBV5-4

cdr3_aa: ASSLVADVSYEQY
j_call: TRBJ2-7
v_call: TRBV5-5

cdr3_aa: ATSRVLGHEQY
j_call: TRBJ2-7
v_call: TRBV15

cdr3_aa: AISVAGENTGELF
j_call: TRBJ2-2
v_call: TRBV10-3

cdr3_aa: ASRGTNTEAF
j_call: TRBJ1-1
v_call: TRBV6-4

cdr3_aa: ASSPQGGNYEQY
j_call: TRBJ2-7
v_call: TRBV2

cdr3_aa: ASSQDPRAWNEQY
j_call: TRBJ2-7
v_call: TRBV4-3

cdr3_aa: ASSLSTGVNTEAF
j_call: TRBJ1-1
v_call: TRBV7-3

cdr3_aa: ASSLPLGTGNTEAF
j_call: TRBJ1-1
v_call: TRBV11-3

cdr3_aa: AMAGQAGRSSYNEQF
j_call: TRBJ2-1
v_call: TRBV10-3

cdr3_aa: ASSPGSRGEEQY
j_call: TRBJ2-7
v_call: TRBV4-2

cdr3_aa: ASRQGTLGEQY
j_call: TRBJ2-7
v_call: TRBV6-5

cdr3_aa: ASSPGRSLITGELF
j_call: TRBJ2-2
v_call: TRBV11-1

cdr3_aa: ASSPPSGGGDEQF
j_call: TRBJ2-1
v_call: TRBV2

cdr3_aa: ASSLTSNDSPLH
j_call: TRBJ1-6
v_call: TRBV11-3

cdr3_aa: ASLMGRVSYGYT
j_call: TRBJ1-2
v_call: TRBV6-1